This entry lists 3 T cell receptor beta chains sequenced from one sample in a study of blood T cell repertoires in COVID-19. Sequencing was performed with immunoSEQ multiplex PCR; in TCRdb, only in-frame clones are kept and a portion is missing. This repertoire shows around 30,000 clones, about nine tenths found once; its top ten account for less than 2%. Material: peripheral blood. The receptor source for this set is a man aged 45-60 years with active or convalescent COVID-19.

The V and J genes are TRBV27 and TRBJ1-5; TRBD1 matches at 7 bases. Unmatched junction bases numbered 12, after V lost 5 bases and J lost 5 bases. Germline V lookup: CDR1 MNHEY, CDR2 SMNVEV (reference sequence). The length of the CDR3 is 16 residues. For the CDR3, the DNA is TGTGCCAGCAGTCCCCTGACAGGGAGTGTGGATCAGCCCCAGCATTTT. As protein: CASSPLTGSVDQPQHF.

This clone has only a few counts. The rearrangement joins TRBV7-2 to TRBJ1-5, with a weak D call TRBD1 (5 bases). Trimming took off 3 bases at V and 0 bases at J, with 9 bases between the two ends. CDR1 and CDR2 from the germline V gene are SGHTA and FQGNSA. CDR3 size: 15 residues. CDR3 protein: CASSLSQGSNQPQHF. The DNA for the CDR3 is TGTGCCAGCAGCTTGTCCCAGGGTAGCAATCAGCCCCAGCATTTT.

The chain carries TRBV6-2 or TRBV6-3 and TRBJ1-2; 10 bases map to TRBD1. V lost 4 bases, J lost 4 bases, and 6 bases stayed unmatched. The CDR3 runs 15 residues. Per germline, CDR1 MNHEY and CDR2 SVGEGT. The CDR3 loop reads CASSSPGQGRYGYTF. CDR3 DNA: TGTGCCAGCAGTTCACCGGGACAGGGGCGCTATGGCTACACCTTC.